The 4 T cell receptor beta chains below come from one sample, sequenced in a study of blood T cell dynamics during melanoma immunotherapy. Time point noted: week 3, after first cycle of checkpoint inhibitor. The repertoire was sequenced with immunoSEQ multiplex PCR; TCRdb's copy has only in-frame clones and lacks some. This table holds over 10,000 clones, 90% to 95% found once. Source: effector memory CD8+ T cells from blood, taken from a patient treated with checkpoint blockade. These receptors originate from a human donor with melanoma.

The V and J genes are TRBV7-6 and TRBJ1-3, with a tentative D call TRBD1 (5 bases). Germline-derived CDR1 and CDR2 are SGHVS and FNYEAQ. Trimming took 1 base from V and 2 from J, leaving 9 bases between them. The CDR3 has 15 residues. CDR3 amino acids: CASSLDPGTGNTIYF. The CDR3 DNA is TGTGCCAGCAGCTTAGATCCAGGGACTGGAAACACCATATATTTT.

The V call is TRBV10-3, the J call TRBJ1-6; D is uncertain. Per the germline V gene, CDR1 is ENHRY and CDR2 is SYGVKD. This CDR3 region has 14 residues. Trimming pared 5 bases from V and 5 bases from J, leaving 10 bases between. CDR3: CAISPLGNNSPLHF. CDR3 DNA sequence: TGTGCCATCAGTCCTCTGGGGAATAATTCACCCCTCCACTTT.

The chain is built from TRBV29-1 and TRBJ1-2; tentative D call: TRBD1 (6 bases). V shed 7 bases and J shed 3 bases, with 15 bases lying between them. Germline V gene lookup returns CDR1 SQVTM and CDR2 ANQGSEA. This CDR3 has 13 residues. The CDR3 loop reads CSAQDRFDYGYTF. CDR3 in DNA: TGCAGCGCTCAAGACAGGTTTGACTATGGCTACACCTTC.

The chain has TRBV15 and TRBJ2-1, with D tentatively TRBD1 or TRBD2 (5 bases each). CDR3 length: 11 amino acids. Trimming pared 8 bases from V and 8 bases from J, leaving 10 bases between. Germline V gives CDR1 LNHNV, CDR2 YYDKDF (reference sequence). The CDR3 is CATGGLYEQFF. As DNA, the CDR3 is TGTGCCACCGGGGGTTTATATGAGCAGTTCTTC.